The 7 T cell receptor beta chains in this list originate from one sample, sequenced in a study of blood T cell repertoires in COVID-19. Sequencing used immunoSEQ multiplex PCR; TCRdb keeps in-frame clones, though not all of them. This sample yields approximately 160,000 clones, of which over 75% are seen a single time; 5% to 6% belongs to the top ten. The sequenced sample consisted of PBMCs or T cells enriched from blood (not recorded which). Receptor source: a man in his forties who had recovered from COVID-19.

This clone was seen a handful of times. This sequence joins TRBV19 and TRBJ2-7, with 10 nucleotides matching TRBD2. Germline CDR1 and CDR2: LNHDA and SQIVND (reference sequence). The CDR3 consists of 14 residues. Germline trimming cut 8 bases from V and 5 bases from J; bases unmatched to any gene: 9. The CDR3 spells CASEGLAVSDEQYV. CDR3 nucleotides: TGTGCCAGTGAAGGACTAGCGGTTTCCGACGAGCAGTACGTC.

The V call is TRBV7-8, the J call TRBJ1-3, with D uncertain. This CDR3 spans 17 amino acids. Germline V CDR1 and CDR2: SGHVS, FQNEAQ. V dropped 5 bases and J dropped 2 bases, with 19 bases sitting between them. CDR3 loop: CASSPPGRASTGNTIYF. DNA for the CDR3: TGTGCCAGCAGCCCCCCCGGGCGGGCGAGCACTGGAAACACCATATATTTT.

The chain links TRBV6-1 to TRBJ1-3, with D maybe TRBD1 (5 bases). The CDR3 sequence is 14 residues long. The germline CDR1 and CDR2 sequences are MNHNS and SASEGT. V was trimmed by 0 bases and J by 6 bases, leaving 9 bases between them. CDR3 residues: CASSEATGINTIYF. The DNA of the CDR3 is TGTGCCAGCAGTGAAGCAACAGGCATAAACACCATATATTTT.

The chain is built from TRBV7-2 and TRBJ1-1, with D possibly TRBD1 on 6 matching bases. The CDR3 extends over 16 amino acids. The ends were cut back, 1 base at V and 7 bases at J, with 19 bases in the middle. Germline lookup yields CDR1 SGHTA and CDR2 FQGNSA. The CDR3 coding sequence is TGTGCCAGCAGCTTAGTGGATTGGGGCGGGGGCGTTGAAGCTTTCTTT. This gives the protein CASSLVDWGGGVEAFF.

The chain joins TRBV12-5 to TRBJ2-5, with unresolved D. There are 12 residues in the CDR3. The V gene lost 6 bases and the J gene lost 4 bases, with 9 bases spanning the gap. Germline CDR1 and CDR2: LGHNT and FRNRAP. CDR3 loop: CASGATGETQYF. CDR3 DNA: TGTGCTAGTGGGGCCACGGGAGAGACCCAGTACTTC.

The chain has TRBV3-1 (or the pseudogene TRBV3-2) and TRBJ1-1; no firm D call. Trimming took off 3 bases at V and 11 bases at J, with 16 bases between the two ends. Looked up from germline, CDR1 is LGHDT and CDR2 is YNNKEL (reference sequence). The CDR3 runs 13 residues. Written as DNA, the CDR3 is TGTGCCAGCAGCCAGGATAAGGCGGGTCGGGCTTTCTTT. Amino acid sequence: CASSQDKAGRAFF.

In DNA, the CDR3 is TGTGCCACCAGTCCCCCCCGGGACAGCTCCTACAATGAGCAGTTCTTC. Protein product: CATSPPRDSSYNEQFF. The chain is built from TRBV24-1 and TRBJ2-1; 7 nucleotides agree with TRBD1. CDR1 is KGHDR, CDR2 SFDVKD, per germline. This CDR3 contains 16 residues. V lost 6 bases to trimming and J lost 0 bases; unmatched junction nucleotides: 7.